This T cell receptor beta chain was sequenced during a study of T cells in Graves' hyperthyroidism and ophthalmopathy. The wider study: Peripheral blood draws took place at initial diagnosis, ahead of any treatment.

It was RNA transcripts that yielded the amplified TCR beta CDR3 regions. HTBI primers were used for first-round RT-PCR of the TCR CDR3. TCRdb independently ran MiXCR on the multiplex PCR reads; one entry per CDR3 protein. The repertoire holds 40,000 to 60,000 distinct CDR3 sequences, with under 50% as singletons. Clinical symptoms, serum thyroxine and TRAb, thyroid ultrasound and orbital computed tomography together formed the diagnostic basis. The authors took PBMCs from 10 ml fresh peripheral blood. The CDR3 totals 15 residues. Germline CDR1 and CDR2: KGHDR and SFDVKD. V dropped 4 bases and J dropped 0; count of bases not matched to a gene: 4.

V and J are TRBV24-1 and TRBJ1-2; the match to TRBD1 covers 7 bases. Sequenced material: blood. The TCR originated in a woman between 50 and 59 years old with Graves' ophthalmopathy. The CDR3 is CATSESGQSNYGYTF. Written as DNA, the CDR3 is TGTGCCACCAGTGAGTCGGGACAGTCTAACTATGGCTACACCTTC.